Described below is a single T cell receptor beta chain sequence and its context. These data are taken from a study of blood T cell repertoires in COVID-19. Study-level background: Sites across the United States, Italy and Spain contributed samples from acute and convalescent COVID-19.

Per the study methods: It was from reference gene primer amplification that nucleated cell counts were estimated. TCRdb keeps only in-frame clones here, not all; method: immunoSEQ multiplex PCR. That table furnishes V, J and clone size, whereas the DNA furnished D and trimming. In the table there are around 300,000 clones, over 75% of which are singletons. The origin of this receptor is a human donor in a cohort sampled during active COVID-19. Sequencing input: peripheral blood.

CDR3 nucleotides: TGTGCCAGTAGTATAGATGGGGGACAGGGGGCCCAGCCCCAGCATTTT. Translating it yields CASSIDGGQGAQPQHF. The chain is built from TRBV19 and TRBJ1-5; 12 positions match TRBD1. V dropped 0 bases and J dropped 7; count of bases not matched to a gene: 4. The CDR3 is 16 amino acids. Germline V gene sequence: CDR1 LNHDA, CDR2 SQIVND (reference sequence).